The present T cell receptor (beta chain) was sequenced within a study of T-cell memory formation after mild COVID-19 (dated by TCRdb to 2020 to 2023). Study-wide context: TCR sequence clusters from the two donors were largely donor specific. T-cell clones expanding and contracting after mild COVID-19 in a couple of donors were tracked by longitudinal TCRalpha and TCRbeta repertoire sequencing. Two young, previously healthy adult volunteers, one female and one male, were included in the cohort. Overall study outcomes, separate from this receptor: Clones contracting from day 15 to 85 had balanced CD4/CD8 phenotypes, while a second wave expanding from day 15 to 37 was biased towards CD4+. Some responding clones were detected in pre-infection memory, suggesting pre-existing cross-reactive memory T cells joined the SARS-CoV-2 response. SARS-CoV-2 specificity was not confirmed for the second-wave clones peaking on day 37. Contracting CD4+ clones turned up mainly in the CM and EM memory subsets, whereas EMRA was where CD8+ clones were enriched. Only two mild cases were covered in the study, and larger cohorts including severe cases with pre-infection samples were considered necessary.

The CDR3 measures 17 amino acids from cysteine to phenylalanine. Only CDR3 DNA is held: 51 bases, read in frame from base 1. V is shortened by 6 bases, J by 0 bases, and the region joining them spans 21 bases. In the germline V gene (reference sequence), CDR1 corresponds to SEHNR and CDR2 to FQNEAQ. On this clonotype itself: Its cognate antigen has yet to be identified. No base quality values were provided; no much bigger clone lies one nucleotide off.

Ficoll-Paque density gradient centrifugation was the method used to isolate PBMCs. Sequencing used an Illumina NovaSeq 6000. TCRalpha and TCRbeta cDNA libraries were built by 5'RACE with constant-segment primers, adding sample barcodes and unique molecular identifiers. Trizol reagent was used to extract RNA from every sample. Library amplification was performed in two PCR steps, and a second sample barcode and Illumina TruSeq adapters were introduced in the second step. Sequencing of libraries was performed on an Illumina NovaSeq with 2 x 150 bp paired-end reads. On the authors' methods: Demultiplexing of reads and collapsing into UMI-guided consensus sequences were performed with migec v1.2.7. Using mixcr v2.1.11, UMI consensuses were aligned to TRA and TRB V and J templates and then assembled into clonotypes. Expanded or contracted clonotypes were those called significant by both edgeR and NoisET, with noise models trained on biological replicates. For edgeR calls, the cutoffs were a false discovery rate-adjusted p below 0.01 and a log2 fold-change threshold of 1. PCA with hierarchical clustering of max-normalized trajectories of the 1000 most abundant clonotypes was used as exploratory dynamics analysis. Each responding clone was given a CD4 or CD8 phenotype based on the CD4+ and CD8+ repertoires, which had been sequenced separately. In-frame beta chains were kept once TCRdb had trimmed the public reads at Q25 with fastp and called clones with MiXCR. Rows with a matching CDR3 protein are joined into one entry that keeps the most common DNA and genes. The authors' filters were not applied to this entry. Across this sample there are over 500,000 distinct CDR3 sequences, with around 15% seen only once. Roughly 7.8% of the sample is in the top ten clones.

The sequenced material came from PBMCs or a T cell subset sorted from them (not recorded which). The chain is assembled from TRBV7-9 and TRBJ2-7; the D gene could be TRBD1 or TRBD2, each one agreeing over 5 bases. The sequence was collected from an adult woman who had mild COVID-19 (a few samples of this study predate the infection). The sample titles of this study are shuffled in the database, so cell type and time point are left out; the donor was told from shared clones. In nucleotide form, the sequence is TGTGCCAGCAGGCCAGTCCCCCGGGACGCGAGCTCCTACGAGCAGTACTTC. The resulting protein is CASRPVPRDASSYEQYF.